The source of this T cell receptor beta chain is a study of response to subunit inactivated influenza vaccine. This CDR3 has 14 residues. The ends were cut back, 4 bases at V and 3 bases at J, with 10 bases in the middle. CDR1 SGHDN and CDR2 FVKESK come from the germline V gene. Study observations and caveats: The authors offered the suggestion that each seasonal influenza vaccination recruits few new T cells.

MiXCR, run by TCRdb on the RT-PCR reads, gives a single entry per CDR3 protein. The sample consists of just over 300,000 distinct CDR3 sequences, 20% to 25% of them appearing once. A word on this clonotype: The antigen is unknown.

Specimen: PBMCs from blood, collected about 20 months after vaccination. This chain links TRBV14 with TRBJ1-3, with D uncertain. This TCR was sampled from a man aged 50 to 69 who received an inactivated influenza vaccine. CDR3 nucleotides: TGTGCCAGCAGCCCACGGCATCTTGGAAACACCATATATTTT. Residues: CASSPRHLGNTIYF. The full variable domain, rest sourced from reference TRBV14 and TRBJ1-3, is EAGVTQFPSHSVIEKGQTVTLRCDPISGHDNLYWYRRVMGKEIKFLLHFVKESKQDESGMPNNRFLAERTGGTYSTLKVQPAELEDSGVYFCASSPRHLGNTIYFGEGSWLTVV.